The entry below gives a single T cell receptor (beta chain) sequence along with its context. Method: immunoSEQ multiplex PCR; TCRdb's copy keeps in-frame clones and lacks some. This sample has 9,500 to 15,000 clones, with around 78% found just once. This specimen belongs to a study of T cell repertoires in ileal Crohn's disease. The germline gives CDR1 SEHNR, CDR2 FQNEAQ (reference sequence). The CDR3 loop spans 15 amino acids. The germline V and J ends were trimmed by 4 bases and 7 bases, with 14 bases remaining between them. This TCR was recovered from an adult with Crohn's disease. Sequencing was done on a sample of ileal tissue. The chain combines TRBV7-9 with TRBJ1-6; TRBD1 might be the D (5 bases). The CDR3 reads CASSSMGRMNSPLHF. CDR3 DNA: TGTGCCAGCAGCTCGATGGGGCGCATGAATTCACCCCTCCACTTT.